These 5 T cell receptor beta chains originate from one sample sequenced in a study of cytomegalovirus exposure and HLA in healthy donors (dated by TCRdb to 2016 to 2017). The library was built by means of the immunoSEQ multiplex PCR assay. For the multiplex PCR, a mixture combining 60 forward primers for TCR Vbeta segments and 13 reverse primers for TCR Jbeta segments was used. TCRdb re-hosts the immuneACCESS table, in-frame sequences only. Its copies lack some clones; in the studies checked, an unresolved V gene accounts for under half of them, and the cause for the rest is not known. The sample has roughly 80,000 clones on record, around 78% of them singletons. Around 3.6% of the sample rests with the top ten. The sample taken for sequencing was PBMCs. These receptors all stem from a man aged 40-49 years in good health and CMV-seronegative.

The gene calls are TRBV5-4 and TRBJ1-5; D is ambiguous. Germline loops: CDR1 SGHNT, CDR2 YYREEE (reference sequence). The CDR3 totals 15 residues. V was shortened by 0 bases and J by 3 bases, with 10 bases between the two germline ends. The CDR3 sequence is CASSLGPETNQPQHF. The DNA for the CDR3 is TGTGCCAGCAGCTTGGGGCCTGAAACCAATCAGCCCCAGCATTTT.

V and J are TRBV13 and TRBJ2-5, with D possibly TRBD2 on 6 matching bases. With 3 bases removed from V and 7 bases from J, the gap between germline ends came to 18 bases. The CDR3 is made up of 15 amino acids. The V gene's germline CDR1 is PRHDT and CDR2 FYEKMQ (reference sequence). The CDR3 loop is CASSFVREDSGTQYF. In DNA, the CDR3 is TGTGCCAGCAGCTTTGTGAGGGAGGATAGCGGGACCCAGTACTTC. The full variable domain, its missing parts supplied by reference TRBV13 and TRBJ2-5, is AAGVIQSPRHLIKEKRETATLKCYPIPRHDTVYWYQQGPGQDPQFLISFYEKMQSDKGSIPDRFSAQQFSDYHSELNMSSLELGDSALYFCASSFVREDSGTQYFGPGTRLLVL.

The rearrangement links TRBV6-6 to TRBJ1-2, with D maybe TRBD1 (6 bases). Germline V gives CDR1 MNHNY, CDR2 SVGAGI (reference sequence). Trimming removed 6 bases from V and 9 bases from J, with 23 bases in between. CDR3 length: 15 residues. The CDR3 DNA follows: TGTGCCAGCAGGACTTTAAACAGGGAATTGCGTAGCTACACCTTC. It is translated as CASRTLNRELRSYTF.

This chain links TRBV6-5 with TRBJ1-5; 9 nucleotides align to TRBD1. After removal of 5 bases from V and 5 bases from J, the junction contained 4 bases not matched to a gene. CDR1 MNHEY and CDR2 SVGAGI come from the germline V gene. The CDR3 contains 14 residues. The CDR3 DNA follows: TGTGCCAGCAGTAACAGGGGGCAGTATCAGCCCCAGCATTTT. This encodes CASSNRGQYQPQHF.

The chain has TRBV6-1 and TRBJ1-2; the D gene is possibly TRBD1 (6 bases). The CDR3 is made up of 14 amino acids. Germline CDR1 and CDR2: MNHNS and SASEGT. Trimming removed 3 bases at V and 4 bases at J, with 12 bases between. CDR3 coding DNA: TGTGCCAGCAGTGAGGGCAGGGGCAGCTATGGCTACACCTTC. Residues: CASSEGRGSYGYTF.